This T cell receptor beta chain was sequenced for a study of cytomegalovirus exposure and HLA in healthy donors. Study-wide background: A prior study identified approximately 120 million unique TCR beta sequences from around 180 million T cells.

The ends lost 0 bases at V and 6 bases at J; junction bases unmatched: 2. The CDR3 consists of 14 residues. Germline CDR1 is LNHNV and CDR2 is YYDKDF (reference sequence). About this clone itself: Its matching antigen is unknown.

The study ran its PCR with 60 Vbeta and 13 Jbeta primers. Measured with immunoSEQ multiplex PCR; TCRdb has only the in-frame clones, and not every one. Its listing shows about 190,000 clones. Study-wide findings and caveats: Most sequenced TCRs were rare (though some public TCRs occurred in many donors). Looking again later, the authors saw that most CMV-associated TCR beta chains seemed HLA-restricted. Presence/absence analyses rested on an assumption that sequencing depth was roughly uniform across donors.

This sequence originates from a man aged 30-40 years in good health and CMV-seronegative. What was sequenced was PBMCs. The V gene is TRBV15, the J gene TRBJ2-1; 7 bases line up with TRBD1. This CDR3 reads CATSRDPGGNEQFF. For the CDR3, the DNA is TGTGCCACCAGCAGAGATCCAGGGGGCAATGAGCAGTTCTTC.